The 22 T cell receptor beta chains listed next were all sequenced from one sample in a study of blood T cell repertoires in COVID-19. Some clones are missing from TCRdb's copy, which holds only in-frame ones; the method was immunoSEQ multiplex PCR. The data show tens of thousands of clones, around 67% seen once. Sequenced sample: peripheral blood. The receptors derive from a man in his sixties with acute or convalescent COVID-19.

The chain combines TRBV3-1 (or the pseudogene TRBV3-2) with TRBJ2-3; D is unclear. The CDR3 covers 14 residues. Per the germline V gene, CDR1 is LGHDT and CDR2 is YNNKEL (reference sequence). Trimming removed 0 bases from V and 3 bases from J, with 7 bases in between. The CDR3 reads CASSQDLGTDTQYF. The CDR3 nucleotides are TGTGCCAGCAGCCAAGACCTCGGGACAGATACGCAGTATTTT.

This rearrangement joins TRBV30 to TRBJ2-4; TRBD1 is a possible D gene (6 bases). The CDR3 runs 13 residues. V was cut by 5 bases and J by 5 bases, with 13 bases left in between. Germline loops: CDR1 GTSNPN, CDR2 SVGIG (reference sequence). CDR3 loop: CAWLQGIENIQYF. The CDR3 bases are TGTGCCTGGCTACAGGGAATCGAAAACATTCAGTACTTC.

This chain connects TRBV25-1 to TRBJ2-2, with 12 positions matching TRBD1. Germline lookup yields CDR1 MGHDK and CDR2 SYGVNS. Trimming took 8 bases from V and 5 from J; bases not matched to a gene: 12. The CDR3 runs to 17 residues. CDR3 coding DNA: TGTGCCAGCGGTCCCGGGACAGGGGGCGAGAGAACCGGGGAGCTGTTTTTT. Protein sequence: CASGPGTGGERTGELFF. The whole variable domain, remainder taken from reference TRBV25-1 and TRBJ2-2, is EADIYQTPRYLVIGTGKKITLECSQTMGHDKMYWYQQDPGMELHLIHYSYGVNSTEKGDLSSESTVSRIRTEHFPLTLESARPSHTSQYLCASGPGTGGERTGELFFGEGSRLTVL.

This clone was detected only a few times. V usage is TRBV2 and J usage is TRBJ1-6; no firm D call. The CDR3 is 14 amino acids. The germline CDR1 and CDR2 sequences are SNHLY and FYNNEI. The V gene lost 4 bases and the J gene lost 4 bases, with 8 bases spanning the gap. The CDR3 spells CASSGRGYNSPLHF. The DNA for the CDR3 is TGTGCCAGCAGTGGACGGGGATATAATTCACCCCTCCACTTT.

The V and J genes are TRBV5-6 and TRBJ2-3; 13 positions agree with TRBD2. This CDR3 has 16 amino acids. CDR1 is SGHDT, CDR2 YYEEEE, per germline. Germline trimming cut 4 bases from V and 6 bases from J; bases unmatched to any gene: 8. The CDR3 nucleotides are TGTGCCAGCAGCGGGAGCGGACTAGCGGGGGTGGATACGCAGTATTTT. Its protein product is CASSGSGLAGVDTQYF.

This clone turned up a few times. This chain joins TRBV7-9 and TRBJ2-5, with 12 bases lining up with TRBD2. In germline, CDR1 is SEHNR, CDR2 FQNEAQ (reference sequence). The trim removed 5 bases at V and 6 bases at J, leaving 7 bases unmatched. The CDR3 extends over 15 amino acids. The CDR3 spells CASSKTSGREKTQYF. Here the CDR3 DNA reads TGTGCCAGCAGCAAGACTAGCGGGAGAGAAAAGACCCAGTACTTC.

This clone was recorded a few times. The junction does not match germline at one end; this may be a read error. V is TRBV2 and J is TRBJ2-1, with 10 bases aligning to TRBD2. Looked up from germline, CDR1 is SNHLY and CDR2 is FYNNEI. This CDR3 spans 14 amino acids. CDR3 DNA sequence: TGTGCCAGCAGCTCCCTTTCCTCCGGGACTAGCGAGCTCTTC. As protein: CASSSLSSGTSELF.

This rearrangement joins TRBV19 to TRBJ1-5; no reliable D call. The V end was cut by 4 bases, the J end by 5 bases, with 15 bases between. Germline-derived CDR1 and CDR2 are LNHDA and SQIVND (reference sequence). The CDR3 is made up of 15 amino acids. For the CDR3, the DNA is TGTGCCAGTAGTAGTGAATTTGGGCAGTATCAGCCCCAGCATTTT. The encoded protein is CASSSEFGQYQPQHF.

This sequence joins TRBV5-1 and TRBJ1-5; 8 nucleotides agree with TRBD1. V lost 3 bases and J lost 4; bases outside the gene matches: 3. The V gene's germline CDR1 is SGHRS and CDR2 YFSETQ. This CDR3 spans 14 amino acids. DNA of the CDR3: TGCGCCAGCAGCTCGGGACAGGAGAATCAGCCCCAGCATTTT. It encodes CASSSGQENQPQHF.

The chain links TRBV19 to TRBJ2-5; TRBD2 might be the D (6 bases). The germline CDR1 and CDR2 sequences are LNHDA and SQIVND (reference sequence). The CDR3 is 16 residues long. V dropped 10 bases and J dropped 5 bases, with 26 bases sitting between them. In nucleotides, the CDR3 is TGTGCCACGAGGACGGGACTCACACCGCGCGGGGAGACCCAGTACTTC. It specifies CATRTGLTPRGETQYF.

The chain couples TRBV20-1 to TRBJ2-5, with D perhaps matching TRBD1 (6 bases). Germline values: CDR1 DFQATT, CDR2 SNEGSKA (reference sequence). The CDR3 has 11 amino acids. V lost 5 bases and J 2 bases, leaving 6 bases between the germline ends. CDR3 in DNA: TGCAGTGCTGGGACACAAGAGACCCAGTACTTC. It specifies CSAGTQETQYF.

This chain links TRBV7-9 with TRBJ2-7, with TRBD1 as a possible D gene (6 bases). The CDR3 has 13 amino acids. Between the trimmed V and J ends, which lost 4 bases and 4 bases, there was a span of 11 bases. Germline CDR1 SEHNR, CDR2 FQNEAQ (reference sequence). Here the CDR3 reads CASSWGHLYEQYF. CDR3 DNA: TGTGCCAGCAGCTGGGGACACCTTTACGAGCAGTACTTC. Complete variable domain (other parts from reference TRBV7-9 and TRBJ2-7): DTGVSQNPRHKITKRGQNVTFRCDPISEHNRLYWYRQTLGQGPEFLTYFQNEAQLEKSRLLSDRFSAERPKGSFSTLEIQRTEQGDSAMYLCASSWGHLYEQYFGPGTRLTVT.

This clone was counted a few times. CDR3 nucleotides: TGTGCCAGCAGAGCAGGGATGTCACCCCTCCACTTT. This gives the protein CASRAGMSPLHF. The V call is TRBV3-1 (or the pseudogene TRBV3-2), the J call TRBJ1-6; D might be TRBD1 (5 bases). The CDR3 is made up of 12 amino acids. Germline V CDR1 and CDR2: LGHDT, YNNKEL (reference sequence). The germline V and J ends were trimmed by 6 bases and 10 bases, with 10 bases remaining between them.

The chain has TRBV7-9 and TRBJ2-5; TRBD2 might be the D (5 bases). The V and J ends lost 5 bases and 5 bases respectively, with 15 bases between them. CDR1 is SEHNR, CDR2 FQNEAQ, per germline (reference sequence). The CDR3 sequence is 14 residues long. The DNA of the CDR3 is TGTGCCAGCAGCCCCGCCCGGGAAGGGGAGACCCAGTACTTC. This encodes CASSPAREGETQYF.

The rearrangement joins TRBV6-5 to TRBJ1-4; D not resolved. The CDR3 length is 12 residues. Trimming stripped 7 bases from V and 7 bases from J, with 10 bases between. The germline CDR1 and CDR2 sequences are MNHEY and SVGAGI. CDR3 protein: CASNSVGEKLFF. The CDR3 bases are TGTGCCAGCAACTCCGTCGGTGAAAAACTGTTTTTT.

The V and J genes are TRBV4-1 and TRBJ2-1, with 11 bases lining up with TRBD1. Germline V CDR1 and CDR2: MGHRA, YSYEKL. This CDR3 region has 14 residues. J gave up 6 bases and V 9 bases, and 7 bases lay outside the gene matches. The CDR3 is CASHAGTGGNEQFF. In nucleotides, the CDR3 is TGCGCCAGTCACGCGGGGACAGGGGGCAATGAGCAGTTCTTC.

The rearrangement links TRBV19 to TRBJ2-2, with D possibly matching TRBD1 (6 bases). Deletions cut 7 bases from V and 4 bases from J, with 16 bases between. The length of the CDR3 is 15 residues. Germline assignment: CDR1 LNHDA and CDR2 SQIVND (reference sequence). The CDR3 reads CASIRSAGVTGELFF. CDR3 nucleotide sequence: TGTGCCAGTATTCGTTCTGCAGGGGTCACCGGGGAGCTGTTTTTT.

The chain couples TRBV11-3 to TRBJ2-5; possible D gene TRBD2, 5 bases. CDR3 length equals 13 residues. Germline V lookup: CDR1 SGHNT, CDR2 YENEEA. V dropped 4 bases and J dropped 5 bases, with 11 bases sitting between them. The CDR3 region has the DNA TGTGCCAGCAGCTCTCTAGCCCGGGAGACCCAGTACTTC. This gives the protein CASSSLARETQYF.

The table lists this clone with a count of one. V is TRBV2 and J is TRBJ1-6; D might be TRBD1 (6 bases). The CDR3 has 14 residues. The germline V gene has CDR1 SNHLY and CDR2 FYNNEI. The V and J ends lost 7 bases and 8 bases respectively, with 15 bases between them. CDR3 DNA: TGTGCCAGCACATTAAGGACAGATTATTCACCCCTCCACTTT. Protein: CASTLRTDYSPLHF.

This chain uses TRBV12-3 or TRBV12-4 with TRBJ1-1; no reliable D call. The CDR3 has 11 amino acids. V gave up 3 bases and J gave up 8 bases, with 7 bases separating them. The CDR3 protein is CASSFREEAFF. In DNA form, the CDR3 reads TGTGCCAGCAGTTTTCGGGAAGAAGCTTTCTTT.

The rearrangement links TRBV10-2 to TRBJ1-6; 8 positions agree with TRBD1. This CDR3 comprises 14 residues. Germline V lookup: CDR1 WSHSY, CDR2 SAAADI. V shed 6 bases, J shed 9 bases, and the junction held 7 bases outside the gene matches. CDR3 DNA: TGCGCCAGCAGGGAGGGGACAGGTCCTTCACCCCTCCACTTT. Its translation: CASREGTGPSPLHF.

This chain links TRBV4-2 with TRBJ2-5; D not certain. The germline V and J ends were trimmed by 0 bases and 1 base, with 6 bases remaining between them. Germline CDR1 reads LGHNA; CDR2 reads YNFKEQ. CDR3 size: 14 residues. The CDR3 here is CASSQEVSQETQYF. CDR3 in DNA: TGTGCCAGCAGCCAAGAGGTCAGCCAAGAGACCCAGTACTTC.